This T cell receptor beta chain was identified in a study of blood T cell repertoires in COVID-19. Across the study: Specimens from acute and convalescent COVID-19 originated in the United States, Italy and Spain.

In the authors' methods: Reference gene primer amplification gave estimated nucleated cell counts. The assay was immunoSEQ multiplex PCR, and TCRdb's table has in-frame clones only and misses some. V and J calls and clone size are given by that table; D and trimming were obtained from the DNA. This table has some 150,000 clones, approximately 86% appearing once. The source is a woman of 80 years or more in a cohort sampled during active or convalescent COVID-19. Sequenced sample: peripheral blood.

The CDR3 is CASSPGILDTQYF. The CDR3 nucleotides are TGTGCCAGCAGCCCCGGGATCCTGGATACGCAGTATTTT. J is TRBJ2-3 and V is TRBV9; D is perhaps TRBD2 (5 bases). This CDR3 spans 13 amino acids. In germline, CDR1 is SGDLS, CDR2 YYNGEE. Between the trimmed V and J ends, which lost 4 bases and 6 bases, there was a span of 12 bases. Supplemented by reference TRBV9 and TRBJ2-3, the full variable domain reads DSGVTQTPKHLITATGQRVTLRCSPRSGDLSVYWYQQSLDQGLQFLIQYYNGEERAKGNILERFSAQQFPDLHSELNLSSLELGDSALYFCASSPGILDTQYFGPGTRLTVL.